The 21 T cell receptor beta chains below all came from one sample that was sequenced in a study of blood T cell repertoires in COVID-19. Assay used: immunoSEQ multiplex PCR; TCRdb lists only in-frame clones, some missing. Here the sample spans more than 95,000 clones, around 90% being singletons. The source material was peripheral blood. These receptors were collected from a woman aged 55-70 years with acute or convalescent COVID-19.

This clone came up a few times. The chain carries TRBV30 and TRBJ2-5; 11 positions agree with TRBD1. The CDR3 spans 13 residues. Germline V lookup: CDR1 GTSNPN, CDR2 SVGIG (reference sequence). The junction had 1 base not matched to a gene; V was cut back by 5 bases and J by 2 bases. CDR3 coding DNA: TGTGCCTGGGGGACAGGGGGACAAGAGACCCAGTACTTC. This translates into CAWGTGGQETQYF.

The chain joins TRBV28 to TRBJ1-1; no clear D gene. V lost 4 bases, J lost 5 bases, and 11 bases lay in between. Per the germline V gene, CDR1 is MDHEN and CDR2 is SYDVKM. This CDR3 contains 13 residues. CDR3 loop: CASSYPARTEAFF. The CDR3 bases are TGTGCCAGCAGTTACCCGGCTAGGACTGAAGCTTTCTTT.

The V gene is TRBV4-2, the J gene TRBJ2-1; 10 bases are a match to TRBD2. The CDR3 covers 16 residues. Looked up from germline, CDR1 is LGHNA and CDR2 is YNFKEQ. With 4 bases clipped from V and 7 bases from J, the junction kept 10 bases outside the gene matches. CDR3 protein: CASSLGLAELGNEQFF. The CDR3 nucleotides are TGTGCCAGCAGCCTCGGACTAGCGGAGCTGGGGAATGAGCAGTTCTTC.

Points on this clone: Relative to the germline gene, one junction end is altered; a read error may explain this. The CDR3 DNA is TGTGCCGGCAGCTTAGTGGGACAGACTTATGGCTACACCTTC. This encodes CAGSLVGQTYGYTF. The chain couples TRBV7-2 to TRBJ1-2, with 7 bases lining up with TRBD1. CDR3 size: 14 residues. CDR1 is SGHTA and CDR2 is FQGNSA in the germline V gene.

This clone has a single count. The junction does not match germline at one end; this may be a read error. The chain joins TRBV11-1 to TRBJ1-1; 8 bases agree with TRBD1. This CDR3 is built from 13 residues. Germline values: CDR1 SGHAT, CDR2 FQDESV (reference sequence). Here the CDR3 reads CASSLLPGGSADF. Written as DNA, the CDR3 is TGTGCCAGCAGCTTGCTGCCAGGGGGCTCGGCTGACTTT. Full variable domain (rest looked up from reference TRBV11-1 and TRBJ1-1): EAEVAQSPRYKITEKSQAVAFWCDPISGHATLYWYRQILGQGPELLVQFQDESVVDDSQLPKDRFSAERLKGVDSTLKIQPAELGDSAMYLCASSLLPGGSADFGQGTRLTVV.

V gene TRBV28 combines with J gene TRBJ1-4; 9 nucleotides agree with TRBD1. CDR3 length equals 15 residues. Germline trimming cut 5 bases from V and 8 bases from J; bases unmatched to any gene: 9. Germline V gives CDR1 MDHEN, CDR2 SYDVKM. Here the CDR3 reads CASSRTGTGQEKLFF. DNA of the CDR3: TGTGCCAGCAGTCGCACCGGGACAGGGCAGGAAAAACTGTTTTTT.

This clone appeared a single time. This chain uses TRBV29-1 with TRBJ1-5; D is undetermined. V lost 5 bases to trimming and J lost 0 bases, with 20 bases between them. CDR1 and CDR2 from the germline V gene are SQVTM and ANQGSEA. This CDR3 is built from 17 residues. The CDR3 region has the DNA TGCAGCGTTCCCTATCACCCAACGGTCTATAGCAATCAGCCCCAGCATTTT. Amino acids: CSVPYHPTVYSNQPQHF.

The CDR3 DNA follows: TGTGCCAGCAGCGTGTCCGACAGATTGAACACTGAAGCTTTCTTT. Translated, it gives CASSVSDRLNTEAFF. This rearrangement joins TRBV9 to TRBJ1-1, with D perhaps matching TRBD1 (5 bases). The CDR3 covers 15 residues. Germline V CDR1 and CDR2: SGDLS, YYNGEE. The V end was cut by 2 bases, the J end by 0 bases, with 11 bases between.

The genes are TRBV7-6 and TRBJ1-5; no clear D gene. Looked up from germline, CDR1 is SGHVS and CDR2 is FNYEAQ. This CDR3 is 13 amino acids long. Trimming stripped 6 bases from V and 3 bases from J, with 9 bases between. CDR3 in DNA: TGTGCCAGCAGTCAATGGCTCAATCAGCCCCAGCATTTT. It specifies CASSQWLNQPQHF.

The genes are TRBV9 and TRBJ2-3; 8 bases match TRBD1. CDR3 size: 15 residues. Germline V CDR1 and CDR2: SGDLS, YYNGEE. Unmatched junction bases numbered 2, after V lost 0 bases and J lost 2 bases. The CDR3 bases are TGTGCCAGCAGCGTAGGACAGGGGTTCACAGATACGCAGTATTTT. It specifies CASSVGQGFTDTQYF.

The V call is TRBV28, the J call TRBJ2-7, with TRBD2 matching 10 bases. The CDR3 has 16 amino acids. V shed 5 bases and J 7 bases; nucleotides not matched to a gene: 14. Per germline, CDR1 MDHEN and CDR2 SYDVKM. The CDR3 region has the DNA TGTGCCAGCAGTCCCCTTGGGCTCTCAGCGGGGGGGGAGCAGTACGTC. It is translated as CASSPLGLSAGGEQYV.

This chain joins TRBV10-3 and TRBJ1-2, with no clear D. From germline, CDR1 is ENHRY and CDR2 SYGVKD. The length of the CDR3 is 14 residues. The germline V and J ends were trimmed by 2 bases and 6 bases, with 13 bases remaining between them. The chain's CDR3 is CAISESGGVHGYTF. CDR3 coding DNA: TGTGCCATCAGTGAGAGTGGCGGTGTTCATGGCTACACCTTC.

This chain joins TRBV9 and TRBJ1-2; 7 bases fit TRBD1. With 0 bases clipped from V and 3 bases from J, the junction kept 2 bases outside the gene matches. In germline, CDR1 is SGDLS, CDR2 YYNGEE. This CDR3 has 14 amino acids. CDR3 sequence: CASSVGQGDYGYTF. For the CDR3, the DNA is TGTGCCAGCAGCGTAGGACAGGGCGACTATGGCTACACCTTC.

CDR3 coding DNA: TGCGCCAGCAGCCGTTGGGGGCAGAGCACTGAAGCTTTCTTT. It is translated as CASSRWGQSTEAFF. J is TRBJ1-1 and V is TRBV5-1, with a weak D call TRBD1 (6 bases). The germline V and J ends were trimmed by 4 bases and 4 bases, with 14 bases remaining between them. This CDR3 is built from 14 residues. Germline V CDR1 and CDR2: SGHRS, YFSETQ.

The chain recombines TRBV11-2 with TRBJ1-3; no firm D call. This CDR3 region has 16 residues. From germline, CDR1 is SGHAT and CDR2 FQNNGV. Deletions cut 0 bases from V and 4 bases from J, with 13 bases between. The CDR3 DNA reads TGTGCCAGCAGCTTAGAAAATGAGGGTTTGGGAAACACCATATATTTT. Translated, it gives CASSLENEGLGNTIYF. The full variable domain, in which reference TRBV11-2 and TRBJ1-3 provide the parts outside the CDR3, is EAGVAQSPRYKIIEKRQSVAFWCNPISGHATLYWYQQILGQGPKLLIQFQNNGVVDDSQLPKDRFSAERLKGVDSTLKIQPAKLEDSAVYLCASSLENEGLGNTIYFGEGSWLTVV.

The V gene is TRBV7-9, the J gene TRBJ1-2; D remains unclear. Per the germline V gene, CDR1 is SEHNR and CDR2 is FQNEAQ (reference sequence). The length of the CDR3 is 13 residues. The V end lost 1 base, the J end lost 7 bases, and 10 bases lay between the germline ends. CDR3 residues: CASSLDSLGGYTF. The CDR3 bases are TGTGCCAGCAGCTTAGACAGCCTGGGTGGCTACACCTTC.

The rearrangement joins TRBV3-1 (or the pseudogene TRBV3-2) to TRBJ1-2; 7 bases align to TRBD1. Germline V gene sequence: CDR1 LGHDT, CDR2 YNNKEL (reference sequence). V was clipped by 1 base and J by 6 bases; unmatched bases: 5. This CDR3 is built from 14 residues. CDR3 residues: CASSQGRQGDGYTF. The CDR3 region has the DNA TGTGCCAGCAGCCAAGGCCGGCAGGGGGATGGCTACACCTTC.

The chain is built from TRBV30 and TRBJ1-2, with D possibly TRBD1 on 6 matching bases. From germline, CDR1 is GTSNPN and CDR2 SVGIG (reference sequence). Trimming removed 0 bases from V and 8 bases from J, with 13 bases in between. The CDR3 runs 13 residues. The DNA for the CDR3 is TGTGCCTGGAGTGTCCCCGGGACAAAGGGCTACACCTTC. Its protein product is CAWSVPGTKGYTF.

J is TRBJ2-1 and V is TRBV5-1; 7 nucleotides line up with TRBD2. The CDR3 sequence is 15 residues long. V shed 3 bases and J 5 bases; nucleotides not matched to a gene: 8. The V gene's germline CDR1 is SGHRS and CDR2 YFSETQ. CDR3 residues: CASSWDYSAHNEQFF. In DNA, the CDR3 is TGCGCCAGCAGCTGGGACTATTCCGCCCACAATGAGCAGTTCTTC.

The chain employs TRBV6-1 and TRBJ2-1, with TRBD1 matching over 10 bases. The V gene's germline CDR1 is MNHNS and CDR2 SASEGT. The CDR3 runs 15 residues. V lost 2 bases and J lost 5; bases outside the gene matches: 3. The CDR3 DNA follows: TGTGCCAGCAGTGAAAGGGGACAGGGGAACAATGAGCAGTTCTTC. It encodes CASSERGQGNNEQFF.

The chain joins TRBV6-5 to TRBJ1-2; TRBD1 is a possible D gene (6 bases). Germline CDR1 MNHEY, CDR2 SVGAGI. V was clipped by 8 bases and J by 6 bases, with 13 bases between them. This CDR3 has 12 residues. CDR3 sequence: CASGNRAHGYTF. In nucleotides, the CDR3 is TGTGCCAGCGGAAACAGGGCCCATGGCTACACCTTC.